This entry lists 14 T cell receptor beta chains sequenced from one sample in a study of esophageal squamous cell carcinoma under preoperative chemotherapy. TCRdb used MiXCR to reprocess the PCR reads, holding one entry per CDR3 protein. The data show about 19,000 distinct CDR3 sequences, with around 46% seen just once and around 29% held by the top ten. As for time point: after preoperative PTX-NDP chemotherapy. Sampling was conducted from a patient given preoperative chemotherapy. The receptor set was obtained from a human donor with esophageal squamous cell carcinoma. The donor label of this sample is uncertain.

Of note for this clonotype: The junction departs from germline at one end; a sequencing error may be responsible. This chain uses TRBV7-3 with TRBJ2-5; tentatively, D is TRBD1 or TRBD2 (6 bases each). Germline CDR1 is SGHTA and CDR2 is FQGTGA. The CDR3 spans 15 residues. The CDR3 here is CASGAGGGDQETQYF. CDR3 coding DNA: TGTGCCAGCGGCGCCGGGGGCGGGGACCAAGAGACCCAGTATTTC. Together with reference TRBV7-3 and TRBJ2-5, the CDR3 gives the full variable domain: GAGVSQTPSNKVTEKGKYVELRCDPISGHTALYWYRQSLGQGPEFLIYFQGTGAADDSGLPNDRFFAVRPEGSVSTLKIQRTERGDSAVYLCASGAGGGDQETQYFGPGTRLLVL.

The J gene is TRBJ2-7, the V gene TRBV7-3, with 7 positions matching TRBD2. Germline CDR1 and CDR2: SGHTA and FQGTGA. The CDR3 has 13 amino acids. J lost 3 bases, V lost 3 bases, and 2 bases had no gene match. The CDR3 reads CASSLLAGYEQYF. The CDR3 DNA is TGTGCCAGCAGCTTGTTAGCGGGCTACGAGCAGTACTTC.

In this sample, this clonotype turned up once. The junction departs from the called germline gene at one end, perhaps through a read error. V gene TRBV7-2 combines with J gene TRBJ2-3; perhaps TRBD2 as D (5 bases). Germline V gene data show CDR1 as SGHTA and CDR2 as FQGNSA. This CDR3 has 13 residues. The CDR3 region is CASSLARAEAQFF. The CDR3 DNA is TGTGCCAGCAGCTTAGCGAGGGCCGAGGCGCAGTTTTTT.

Ten or more counts support this clonotype. CDR3: CASRGGPREQYF. CDR3 DNA: TGTGCCAGCAGGGGAGGGCCGAGGGAGCAGTACTTC. The rearrangement links TRBV6-6 to TRBJ2-5, with 7 bases identical to TRBD2. Germline V lookup: CDR1 MNHNY, CDR2 SVGAGI (reference sequence). The trim removed 6 bases at V and 11 bases at J, leaving 9 bases unmatched. This CDR3 spans 12 amino acids.

This clonotype came up a few times. The V and J genes are TRBV6-1 and TRBJ2-1; 9 positions match TRBD2. Germline V gives CDR1 MNHNS, CDR2 SASEGT. The CDR3 has 15 residues. Trimming took 6 bases from V and 2 from J; bases not matched to a gene: 5. The DNA of the CDR3 is TGTGCCAGCAGGCCCCTAGCGGGGACCTACAATGAGCAGTTCTTC. Translation: CASRPLAGTYNEQFF.

The chain is built from TRBV7-6 and TRBJ2-5; TRBD2 agrees at 10 bases. The DNA matches TRBJ2-7 better at its end, which makes the J call doubtful. Germline V gene lookup returns CDR1 SGHVS and CDR2 FNYEAQ. There are 18 residues in the CDR3. In DNA, the CDR3 is TGTGCCAGCAGCTGGGCGGTTAAAAGAGCGGGAGGGCCCTACGAGCAGTACTTC. Its translation is CASSWAVKRAGGPYEQYF.

This clonotype was recorded a few times. The DNA for the CDR3 is TGTGCCAGCAGCTTACCCCAAGGGACAGGGAGATACACCGGGGAGCTGTTTTTT. Its protein is CASSLPQGTGRYTGELFF. The chain employs TRBV7-6 and TRBJ2-2; the match to TRBD1 covers 9 bases. The CDR3 runs 18 residues. The germline V gene has CDR1 SGHVS and CDR2 FNYEAQ. The V and J ends lost 2 bases and 3 bases, in that order; junction bases with no gene match: 10.

This clonotype counts as medium-sized. The CDR3 coding sequence is TGTGCCAGCAGCTTAGGGGCCGGGACAACCTACGAGCAGTACTTC. Protein sequence: CASSLGAGTTYEQYF. This rearrangement joins TRBV7-6 to TRBJ2-7, with a possible D match to TRBD1 (6 bases). Trimming stripped 1 base from V and 2 bases from J, with 12 bases between. The CDR3 totals 15 residues. The germline CDR1 and CDR2 sequences are SGHVS and FNYEAQ. Supplemented by reference TRBV7-6 and TRBJ2-7, the full variable domain reads GAGVSQSPRYKVTKRGQDVALRCDPISGHVSLYWYRQALGQGPEFLTYFNYEAQQDKSGLPNDRFSAERPEGSISTLTIQRTEQRDSAMYRCASSLGAGTTYEQYFGPGTRLTVT.

A word on this clonotype: Likely a read error: the CDR3 ends without its conserved phenylalanine or tryptophan. The limits of the CDR3 on the DNA are not certain, so only TCRdb's listed CDR3 is given. This sequence joins TRBV7-2 and TRBJ2-5. Termini included, the CDR3 measures 14 amino acids. Germline CDR1 and CDR2: SGHTA and FQGNSA. The CDR3 is CASGPTRDKETQYS.

This clonotype showed up just a few times. The chain combines TRBV27 with TRBJ1-4; a possible D gene is TRBD1 (6 bases). From germline, CDR1 is MNHEY and CDR2 SMNVEV (reference sequence). The CDR3 is 17 residues long. The V gene lost 6 bases and the J gene lost 9 bases, with 26 bases spanning the gap. CDR3 in DNA: TGTGCCAGCAGCTCCCCGGCGGGGACAACGGGTACTAAAAAACTGTTTTTT. As protein: CASSSPAGTTGTKKLFF.

The chain carries TRBV6-1 and TRBJ2-5; weak D call: TRBD2 (5 bases). The germline V and J ends were trimmed by 7 bases and 4 bases, with 19 bases remaining between them. CDR1 is MNHNS and CDR2 is SASEGT in the germline V gene. The CDR3 spans 15 residues. CDR3 DNA sequence: TGTGCCAGCACCAAAACGGTCGGGGTAGGAGAGACCCAGTACTTC. Protein: CASTKTVGVGETQYF.

This clonotype has only a few counts. The chain recombines TRBV7-8 with TRBJ2-1; the D is unclear. The ends were cut back, 1 base at V and 10 bases at J, with 14 bases in the middle. Per the germline V gene, CDR1 is SGHVS and CDR2 is FQNEAQ. This CDR3 region has 14 residues. The CDR3: CASSLGAGIHEQFF. CDR3 DNA: TGTGCCAGCAGCTTAGGGGCAGGTATCCACGAGCAGTTCTTC.

This clonotype has a count of ten or more. This chain uses TRBV7-3 with TRBJ2-5, with unresolved D. Germline CDR1 and CDR2: SGHTA and FQGTGA. The CDR3 contains 15 residues. V was shortened by 2 bases and J by 3 bases, with 13 bases between the two germline ends. The CDR3 loop is CASSLDADSKETQYF. CDR3 nucleotides: TGTGCCAGCAGCTTAGACGCCGACTCGAAAGAGACCCAGTACTTC.

Sample share makes this clonotype medium-sized. The chain is built from TRBV7-8 and TRBJ2-5; TRBD2 agrees at 11 bases. This CDR3 has 14 residues. Germline CDR1 SGHVS, CDR2 FQNEAQ. After removal of 5 bases from V and 5 bases from J, the junction contained 4 bases not matched to a gene. The CDR3 nucleotides read TGTGCCAGCAGCGCTAGCGGGGGGCTTGAGACCCAGTACTTC. Its translation: CASSASGGLETQYF. Looking up the rest from reference TRBV7-8 and TRBJ2-5 gives the full variable domain: GAGVSQSPRYKVAKRGQDVALRCDPISGHVSLFWYQQALGQGPEFLTYFQNEAQLDKSGLPSDRFFAERPEGSVSTLKIQRTQQEDSAVYLCASSASGGLETQYFGPGTRLLVL.